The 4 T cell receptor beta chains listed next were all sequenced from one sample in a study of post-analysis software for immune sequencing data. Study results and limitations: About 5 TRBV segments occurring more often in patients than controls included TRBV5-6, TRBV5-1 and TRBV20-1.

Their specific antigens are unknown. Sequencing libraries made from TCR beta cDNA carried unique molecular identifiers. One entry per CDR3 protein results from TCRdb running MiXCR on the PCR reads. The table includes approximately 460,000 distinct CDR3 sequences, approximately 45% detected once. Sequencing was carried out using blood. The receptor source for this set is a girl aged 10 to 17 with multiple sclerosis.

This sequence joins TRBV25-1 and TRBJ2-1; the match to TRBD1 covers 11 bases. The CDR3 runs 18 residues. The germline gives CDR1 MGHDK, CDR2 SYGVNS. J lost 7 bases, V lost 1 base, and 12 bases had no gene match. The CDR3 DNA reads TGTGCCAGCAGTGAATTAGGGGAGGGGACAGGGGGATGGAATGAGCAGTTCTTC. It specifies CASSELGEGTGGWNEQFF.

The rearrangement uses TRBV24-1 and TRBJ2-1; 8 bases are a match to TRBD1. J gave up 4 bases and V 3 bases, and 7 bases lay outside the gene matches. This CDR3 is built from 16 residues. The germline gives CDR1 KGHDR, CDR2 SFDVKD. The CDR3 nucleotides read TGTGCCACCAGTGATCCGACAGGGGATGGGTACAATGAGCAGTTCTTC. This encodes CATSDPTGDGYNEQFF.

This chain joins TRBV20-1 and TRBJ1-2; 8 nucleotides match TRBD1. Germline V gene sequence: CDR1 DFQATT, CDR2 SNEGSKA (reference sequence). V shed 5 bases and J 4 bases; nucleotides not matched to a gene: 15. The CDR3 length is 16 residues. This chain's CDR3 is CSAGKFQGADGYGYTF. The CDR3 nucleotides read TGCAGTGCTGGAAAGTTCCAGGGGGCGGACGGCTATGGCTACACCTTC.

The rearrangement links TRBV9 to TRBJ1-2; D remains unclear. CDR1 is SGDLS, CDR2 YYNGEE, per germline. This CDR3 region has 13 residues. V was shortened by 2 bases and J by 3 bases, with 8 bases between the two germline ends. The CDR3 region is CASSVDEYYGYTF. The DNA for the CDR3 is TGTGCCAGCAGCGTCGACGAGTACTATGGCTACACCTTC.